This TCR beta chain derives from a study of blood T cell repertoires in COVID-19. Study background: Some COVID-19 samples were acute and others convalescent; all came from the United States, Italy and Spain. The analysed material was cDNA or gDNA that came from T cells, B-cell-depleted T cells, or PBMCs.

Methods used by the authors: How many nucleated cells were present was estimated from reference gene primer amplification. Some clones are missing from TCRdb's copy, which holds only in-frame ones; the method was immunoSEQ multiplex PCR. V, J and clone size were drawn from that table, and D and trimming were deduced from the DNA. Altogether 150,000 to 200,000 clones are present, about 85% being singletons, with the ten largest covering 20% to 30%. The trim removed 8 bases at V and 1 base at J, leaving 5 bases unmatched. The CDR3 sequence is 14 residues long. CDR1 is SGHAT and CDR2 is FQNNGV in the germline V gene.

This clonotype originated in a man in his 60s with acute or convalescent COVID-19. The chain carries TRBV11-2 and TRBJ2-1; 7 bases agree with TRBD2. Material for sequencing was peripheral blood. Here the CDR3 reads CASVGGGSYNEQFF. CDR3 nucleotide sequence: TGTGCCAGCGTTGGGGGGGGTTCCTACAATGAGCAGTTCTTC.